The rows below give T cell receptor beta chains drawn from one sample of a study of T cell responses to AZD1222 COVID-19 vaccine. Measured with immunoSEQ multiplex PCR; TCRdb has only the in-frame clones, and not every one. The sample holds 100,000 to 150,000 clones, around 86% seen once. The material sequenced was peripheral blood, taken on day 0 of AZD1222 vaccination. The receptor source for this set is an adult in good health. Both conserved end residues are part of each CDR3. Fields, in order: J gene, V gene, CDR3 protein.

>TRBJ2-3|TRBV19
CASSMGGIGTDTQYF
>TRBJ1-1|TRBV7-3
CASSFRTENTEAFF
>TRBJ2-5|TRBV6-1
CASSEYLAGGLGETQYF
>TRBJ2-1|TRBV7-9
CASSLVRGNNEQFF
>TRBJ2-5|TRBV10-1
CASSDRTEGTQYF
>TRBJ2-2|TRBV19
CASSIGGLYTGELFF
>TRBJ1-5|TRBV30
CAWSVGVQPQHF
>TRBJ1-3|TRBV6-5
CASSYHEGSTGNTIYF
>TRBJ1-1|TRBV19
CASSIAVNTEAFF
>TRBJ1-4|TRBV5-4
CTSSTDFNEKLFF
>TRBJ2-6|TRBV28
CASSLLSGAGANVLTF
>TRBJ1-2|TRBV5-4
CASSLGQGTLGGYTF
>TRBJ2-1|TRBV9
CASSSRTGGSVDEQFF
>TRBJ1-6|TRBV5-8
CASSLVDSTFSPLHF
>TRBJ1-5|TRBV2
CASVKDPEEPQHF
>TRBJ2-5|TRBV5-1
CASSPGARGETQYF
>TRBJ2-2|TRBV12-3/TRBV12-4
CASSITGELFF
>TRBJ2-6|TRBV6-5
CASGGLSSGANVLTF
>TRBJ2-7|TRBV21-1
CASSSRPRPVRNYEQYF
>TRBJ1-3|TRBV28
CASSLIVDTTSGNTIYF
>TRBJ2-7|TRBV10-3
CAISVSPGQSNYEQYF
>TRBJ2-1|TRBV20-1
CSAARTYEQFF
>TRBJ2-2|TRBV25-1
CASSEYRANTGELFF
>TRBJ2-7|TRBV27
CASSSPLSYEQYF
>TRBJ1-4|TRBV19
CASSIGRLNEKLFF
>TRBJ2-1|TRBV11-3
CASSFRTIDYNEQFF
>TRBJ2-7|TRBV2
CASKPDWRPGEQYF
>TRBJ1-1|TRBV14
CASSHLTGLLEAFF
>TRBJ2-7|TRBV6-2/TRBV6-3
CASSSGSLQYEQYF
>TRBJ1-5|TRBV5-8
CASSLLMYRVPGSNQPQHF
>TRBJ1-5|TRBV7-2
CASSWTESNQPQHF
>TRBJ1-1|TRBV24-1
CATSDSTHTEAFF
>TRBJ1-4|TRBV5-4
CASSPGGGTGDEKLFF
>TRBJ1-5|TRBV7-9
CASSLGGRKNSNQPQHF
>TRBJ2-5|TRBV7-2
CASSLEWRGARETQYF
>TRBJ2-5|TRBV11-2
CASSLDGAGLTETQYF
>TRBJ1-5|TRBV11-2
CASSIGLGQPQHF
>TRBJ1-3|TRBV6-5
CASSYQGSSGNTIYF
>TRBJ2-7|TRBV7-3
CASSLPPPLHEQYF
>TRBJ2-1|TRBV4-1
CASSQDRGRGNEQFF
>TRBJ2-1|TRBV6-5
CASRPSGGSYNEQFF
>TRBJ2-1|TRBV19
CASYKTGGFEQFF
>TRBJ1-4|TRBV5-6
CASSLIQGSEKLFF
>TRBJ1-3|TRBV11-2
CASSLGASSGNTIYF
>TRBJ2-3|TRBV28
CASSRPMRARSTDTQYF
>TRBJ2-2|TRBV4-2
CASSQGRVPGELFF
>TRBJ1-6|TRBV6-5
CASSYAPGNSPLHF
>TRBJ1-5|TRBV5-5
CASSLLNQPQHF
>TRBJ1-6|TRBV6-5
CASSPAPVNSPLHF
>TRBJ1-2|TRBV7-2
CASSLGTGGSYGYTF
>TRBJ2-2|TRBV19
CASSPDRDRGIPGELFF
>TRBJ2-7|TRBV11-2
CASSPLRRGGSYEQYF